Included here is one T cell receptor (beta chain) sequence, with context. These data belong to a study of blood T cell repertoires in COVID-19. This CDR3 is 15 amino acids long. Germline-derived CDR1 and CDR2 are SNHLY and FYNNEI. The V gene lost 2 bases and the J gene lost 6 bases, with 13 bases spanning the gap. Method: immunoSEQ multiplex PCR; TCRdb's copy keeps in-frame clones and lacks some. Found here are under 130,000 clones, roughly 72% of them singletons; the top ten hold less than 6.5%. This receptor was taken from a man older than 75 with acute or convalescent COVID-19. The chain combines TRBV2 with TRBJ2-2; possible D gene TRBD1, 5 bases. The sample comprised peripheral blood. The CDR3 sequence: CASSERSRVAGELFF. The CDR3 bases are TGTGCCAGCAGTGAACGGTCCAGGGTTGCCGGGGAGCTGTTTTTT.